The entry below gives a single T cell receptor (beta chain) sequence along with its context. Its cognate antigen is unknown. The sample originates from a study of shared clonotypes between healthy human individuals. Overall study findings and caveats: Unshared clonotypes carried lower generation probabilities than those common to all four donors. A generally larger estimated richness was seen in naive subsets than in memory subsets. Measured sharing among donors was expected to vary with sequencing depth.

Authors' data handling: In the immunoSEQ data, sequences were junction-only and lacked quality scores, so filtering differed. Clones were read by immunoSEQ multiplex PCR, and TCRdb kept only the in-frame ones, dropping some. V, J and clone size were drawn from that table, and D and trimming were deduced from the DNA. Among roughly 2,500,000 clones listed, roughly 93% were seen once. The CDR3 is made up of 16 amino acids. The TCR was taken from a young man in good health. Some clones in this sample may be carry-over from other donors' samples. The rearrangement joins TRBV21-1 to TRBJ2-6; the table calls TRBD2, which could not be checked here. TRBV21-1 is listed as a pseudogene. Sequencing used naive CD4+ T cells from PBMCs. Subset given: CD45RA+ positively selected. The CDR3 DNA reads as TGTGCCAGCAGCAACCCTACTCGAACTGGGGCCAACGTCCTGACTTTC. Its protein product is CASSNPTRTGANVLTF.